Listed below are T cell receptor beta chains from one sample, sequenced in a study of T cells in narcolepsy. TCRdb keeps only in-frame clones here, not all; method: immunoSEQ multiplex PCR. The sample includes roughly 3,500 clones, about 59% of them seen just once. Specimen: CD45RA- memory CD8+ T cells from PBMCs. The receptor set was obtained from a human donor with narcolepsy. The CDR3 runs from the conserved cysteine through the conserved F or W. The D gene is left open where the match is weak. Where a row states a size, it is once, few, many or the class of an expanded clone; other rows omit it.

d_call	v_call	clone_size	j_call	cdr3_nt	cdr3_aa
.	TRBV7-9	.	TRBJ1-2	TGTGCCAGCAGCTCCTTCCTTACCCGGGGGAGCGATGGCTACACCTTC	CASSSFLTRGSDGYTF
TRBD2	TRBV11-2	.	TRBJ2-7	TGTGCCAGCAGCGCGGGACTAGCGGGCTACGAGCAGTACTTC	CASSAGLAGYEQYF
TRBD1	TRBV7-9	.	TRBJ1-2	TGTGCCAGCAGCTTCGCGGGGGACAGGGGAGACTATGGCTACACCTTC	CASSFAGDRGDYGYTF
TRBD1	TRBV2	once	TRBJ1-5	TGTGCCAGCAGGGCCGGGACAGGGAATCAGCCCCAGCATTTT	CASRAGTGNQPQHF
.	TRBV7-7	.	TRBJ1-1	TGTGCCAGCAGCATGGGGAGACAGACTTTCTTT	CASSMGRQTFF
.	TRBV6-1	.	TRBJ1-3	TGTGCCAGCAGTGAGCTATTTTTTTCCGCGGCGAGCTCTGGAAACACCATATATTTT	CASSELFFSAASSGNTIYF
TRBD1	TRBV5-8	.	TRBJ1-2	TGTGCCAGCAGCTTCCACAGGGGGCTTGACTACACCTTC	CASSFHRGLDYTF
.	TRBV7-9	.	TRBJ1-2	TGTGCCAGCAGCTCCAGCGGTGCATTCTATGGCTACACCTTC	CASSSSGAFYGYTF
.	TRBV6-1	.	TRBJ2-3	TGTGCCAGCAGTGAAGCCCCGTGGAGGAAAAGACCAGATACGCAGTATTTT	CASSEAPWRKRPDTQYF
.	TRBV6-6	.	TRBJ2-7	TGTGCCAGCAGTTACTCGATTGGCTACGAGCAGTACTTC	CASSYSIGYEQYF
TRBD1	TRBV29-1	once	TRBJ2-1	TGCAGCGTTTTGGGGACAGAAAGTCCCTACAATGAGCAGTTCTTC	CSVLGTESPYNEQFF
TRBD1	TRBV2	.	TRBJ1-5	TGTGCCAGCAGAGCTACAGGGGGCGGCAATCAGCCCCAGCATTTT	CASRATGGGNQPQHF
.	TRBV5-8	few	TRBJ1-1	TGTGCCAGCAGCTTAGGGGGGGCCGACGAAGCTTTCTTT	CASSLGGADEAFF
.	TRBV4-3	.	TRBJ2-3	TGCGCCAGCAGCCCCATCTTTCCTAGCACATATACGCAGTATTTT	CASSPIFPSTYTQYF
.	TRBV30	.	TRBJ1-5	TGTGCCTGGAGTGTACAGGGCAGGACAAATCAGCCCCAGCATTTT	CAWSVQGRTNQPQHF
.	TRBV7-9	medium-sized	TRBJ2-1	TGTGCCAGCAGCCCCGCGGGGAAGGGCGAGCAGTTCTTC	CASSPAGKGEQFF
.	TRBV28	.	TRBJ2-3	TGTGCCAGCGCCTTCGTATCGGGCACAGATACGCAGTATTTT	CASAFVSGTDTQYF
TRBD1	TRBV19	medium-sized	TRBJ1-1	TGTGCCAGTAGTATAGGAGGGACAGTGAACACTGAAGCTTTCTTT	CASSIGGTVNTEAFF
TRBD2	TRBV10-2	.	TRBJ2-7	TGCGCGACCAGCGGTTGGGAGGGGCCTCCCCTCGAGCAGTACTTC	CATSGWEGPPLEQYF
.	TRBV27	.	TRBJ2-1	TGTGCCAGCAGTTTGTCGTTTTACAATGAGCAGTTCTTC	CASSLSFYNEQFF
.	TRBV5-5	.	TRBJ1-1	TGTGCCAGCAGCTTGCTGGGAGAGATGAACACTGAAGCTTTCTTT	CASSLLGEMNTEAFF